This record looks at one T cell receptor (beta chain) sequence and its context. The antigen is not known. The V gene's germline CDR1 is MDHEN and CDR2 SYDVKM. The CDR3 has 14 amino acids. This sample is drawn from a study of monozygotic twins with inflammatory bowel disease. Findings and limits, study-wide: With inverse Simpson as the measure, TCRbeta diversity was lower in IBD patients than in healthy co-twins.

There were eight separate reactions per sample in which cDNA was made. TCRdb re-analyzed the 5' RACE reads; it lists each CDR3 protein once, without DNA. This sample's clone table lists fewer than 200,000 distinct CDR3 sequences. This TCR was sampled from a human donor with ulcerative colitis or Crohn's disease, or a healthy co-twin of an affected twin (not recorded which). Material for sequencing was blood. The chain has TRBV28 and TRBJ1-2; without DNA, the TCRdb call of TRBD1 cannot be checked. The CDR3 sequence is CASSQDRGRDGYTF.